Listed below are T cell receptor beta chains from one sample, sequenced in a study of siplizumab effects on memory and regulatory T cells. Profiling relied on immunoSEQ multiplex PCR, and the TCRdb table lists in-frame clones only, not all of them. The table has more than 95,000 clones, about 92% seen once; the top ten hold about 0.32%. Source material: CD4+ T cells sorted from blood. The source of these receptors is a human donor in good health. CDR3s include the opening cysteine and the closing phenylalanine or tryptophan. The order of the fields is J gene, clone size, D gene, V gene, CDR3 protein, CDR3 DNA. D genes are given only for firm matches. Not every row has a clone size; where given, it reads once, few, many or a size class.

TRBJ1-4 . . TRBV6-6 CASSFRGADEKLFF TGTGCCAGCAGCTTTCGGGGAGCGGATGAAAAACTGTTTTTT
TRBJ2-7 . TRBD1 TRBV6-6 CASSKTGVHEQYF TGTGCCAGCAGCAAGACAGGGGTTCACGAGCAGTACTTC
TRBJ1-1 . . TRBV4-1 CASSQQTGIAFF TGCGCCAGCAGCCAACAAACAGGAATCGCTTTCTTT
TRBJ1-4 . TRBD1 TRBV4-1 CASSQPRLRDRGEPSTNEKLFF TGCGCCAGCAGCCAACCCCGACTTCGAGACAGGGGCGAGCCTTCAACTAATGAAAAACTGTTTTTT
TRBJ2-7 . TRBD1 TRBV30 CAWSKPGQGTYEQYF TGTGCCTGGAGCAAACCGGGACAGGGGACCTACGAGCAGTACTTC
TRBJ2-1 . . TRBV20-1 CSTGAGEQFF TGCTCCACCGGGGCCGGGGAGCAGTTCTTC
TRBJ2-2 few . TRBV6-6 CASSSPGTRNTGELFF TGTGCCAGCAGTTCCCCCGGGACACGGAACACCGGGGAGCTGTTTTTT
TRBJ2-5 . TRBD1 TRBV5-4 CASSLPGQYQETQYF TGTGCCAGCAGCTTGCCGGGACAGTACCAAGAGACCCAGTACTTC
TRBJ1-5 . . TRBV6-1 CASSLDGSYQPQHF TGTGCCAGCAGCTTGGACGGGAGCTATCAGCCCCAGCATTTT
TRBJ1-3 . . TRBV19 CASSIGGTGPSGNTIYF TGTGCCAGTAGTATAGGTGGCACAGGGCCCTCTGGAAACACCATATATTTT
TRBJ2-5 . . TRBV7-8 CASSLRYWETQYF TGTGCCAGCAGCTTAAGGTATTGGGAGACCCAGTACTTC
TRBJ1-1 . . TRBV4-1 CASSPTGIGTEAFF TGCGCCAGCAGCCCGACAGGCATCGGCACTGAAGCTTTCTTT
TRBJ1-2 . TRBD1 TRBV7-9 CASSFRDRGNGYTF TGTGCCAGCAGTTTCCGGGACAGGGGAAATGGCTACACCTTC
TRBJ1-1 . . TRBV5-4 CVTLRQGSNTEAFF TGTGTCACACTACGTCAGGGCTCGAACACTGAAGCTTTCTTT
TRBJ2-7 . . TRBV5-4 CASSFGGSRVEQYF TGTGCCAGCAGCTTCGGGGGATCTCGCGTCGAGCAGTACTTC
TRBJ2-3 . TRBD2 TRBV11-2 CASSLGTAGGSTDTQYF TGTGCCAGCAGCTTAGGGACAGCGGGGGGTAGCACAGATACGCAGTATTTT
TRBJ2-2 . TRBD2 TRBV7-2 CASSLVLAGSTGELFF TGTGCCAGCAGCTTAGTACTAGCGGGATCTACCGGGGAGCTGTTTTTT
TRBJ1-6 . TRBD1 TRBV10-3 CATGRDRGDSPLHF TGTGCCACCGGTAGGGACAGGGGCGATTCACCCCTCCACTTT
TRBJ2-7 . TRBD2 TRBV11-2 CASTLTSGSSYEQYF TGTGCCAGCACCCTGACTAGCGGGAGCTCCTACGAGCAGTACTTC
TRBJ1-5 . TRBD1 TRBV7-8 CASSFSRGRGSNQPQHF TGTGCCAGCAGCTTCTCCAGGGGGCGAGGAAGCAATCAGCCCCAGCATTTT
TRBJ1-1 . . TRBV7-3 CASSSGGANTEAFF TGTGCCAGCAGCTCGGGCGGAGCGAACACTGAAGCTTTCTTT
TRBJ2-1 . . TRBV11-2 CASSPQRTPYNEQFF TGTGCCAGCAGCCCCCAAAGGACCCCGTACAATGAGCAGTTCTTC
TRBJ2-7 . TRBD2 TRBV5-4 CASSLASGGAYEQYF TGTGCCAGCAGCTTGGCCAGCGGGGGAGCCTACGAGCAGTACTTC
TRBJ2-7 . TRBD1 TRBV6-1 CASSEGTGPYEQYF TGTGCCAGCAGTGAGGGGACAGGGCCCTACGAGCAGTACTTC
TRBJ2-5 . . TRBV19 CASRPWRGETQYF TGTGCCAGTAGACCCTGGCGGGGCGAGACCCAGTACTTC
TRBJ2-1 . . TRBV19 CASSISGEQFF TGTGCCAGTAGTATAAGTGGGGAGCAGTTCTTC
TRBJ1-2 . TRBD1 TRBV19 CASSGQGSGYGYTF TGTGCCAGTAGTGGACAGGGTTCTGGATATGGCTACACCTTC
TRBJ2-1 . . TRBV7-6 CASSLAPGNEQFF TGTGCCAGCAGCTTAGCGCCAGGCAATGAGCAGTTCTTC
TRBJ2-5 . TRBD1 TRBV29-1 CSVYPGQGQGETQYF TGCAGCGTTTACCCGGGACAGGGCCAGGGAGAGACCCAGTACTTC
TRBJ1-2 . TRBD1 TRBV5-6 CASSLTGGSNYGYTF TGTGCCAGCAGCTTGACAGGGGGGTCTAACTATGGCTACACCTTC
TRBJ1-2 . . TRBV11-2 CASSPRPGARHNYDYTF TGTGCCAGCAGCCCGCGACCCGGGGCCCGGCACAACTATGACTACACCTTC
TRBJ2-7 . . TRBV25-1 CASSELGGRGYEQYF TGTGCCAGCAGTGAATTGGGGGGACGGGGCTACGAGCAGTACTTC
TRBJ2-2 . . TRBV9 CASSVRGRGVGELFF TGTGCCAGCAGCGTGAGAGGCAGGGGAGTCGGGGAGCTGTTTTTT
TRBJ1-1 . TRBD1 TRBV7-3 CASSPQGAGNTEAFF TGTGCCAGCAGCCCACAGGGGGCTGGGAACACTGAAGCTTTCTTT
TRBJ2-5 once . TRBV6-5 CASSRRGWETQYF TGTGCCAGCAGTAGAAGGGGATGGGAGACCCAGTACTTC
TRBJ2-3 . TRBD1 TRBV27 CASRAGTGGDTQYF TGTGCCAGCAGGGCCGGGACAGGGGGAGATACGCAGTATTTT
TRBJ1-5 . . TRBV30 CAWSVWGSGQPQHF TGTGCCTGGAGTGTATGGGGCTCGGGTCAGCCCCAGCATTTT
TRBJ2-1 . . TRBV7-7 CASSLGGGPSNEQFF TGTGCTAGCAGCTTAGGTGGAGGGCCGAGCAATGAGCAGTTCTTC
TRBJ2-5 . . TRBV7-3 CASSLSGGSGKTQYF TGTGCCAGCAGCTTAAGTGGCGGGTCAGGAAAGACCCAGTACTTC
TRBJ2-7 . . TRBV7-2 CASSPEGHPRYF TGTGCCAGCAGCCCAGAGGGTCACCCACGGTACTTC
TRBJ2-3 . TRBD2 TRBV6-1 CASSGGSGGADTQYF TGTGCCAGCAGTGGTGGTAGCGGGGGGGCGGATACGCAGTATTTT
TRBJ2-1 once . TRBV29-1 CSVLRWKSSYNEQFF TGCAGCGTACTAAGGTGGAAAAGCTCCTACAATGAGCAGTTCTTC